Sequencing of this T cell receptor beta chain was carried out in a study of T cell responses to AZD1222 COVID-19 vaccine. The table came from immunoSEQ multiplex PCR; TCRdb's copy has only in-frame clones and leaves some out. The sample includes about 130,000 clones, 75% to 95% of them seen just once. The V end lost 0 bases, the J end lost 3 bases, and 7 bases lay between the germline ends. The CDR3 totals 13 residues. Per germline, CDR1 SGHRS and CDR2 YFSETQ. Some second doses came at about 4 weeks and others at about 12 weeks; these were pooled. This clone was counted a single time. The J gene is TRBJ2-7, the V gene TRBV5-1, with D unresolved. The sequence was collected from an adult who received the AZD1222 COVID-19 vaccine. The source was peripheral blood, collected 28 days after the second AZD1222 dose. CDR3 in amino acids: CASSLEPIYEQYF. For the CDR3, the DNA is TGCGCCAGCAGCTTGGAACCGATCTACGAGCAGTACTTC.